The TCR beta chain described here comes from a study of PD-1 blockade in classical Hodgkin lymphoma. About the research overall: Patients in the cohort were put on intravenous nivolumab, 3 mg/kg every 2 weeks.

General study points: By cycle point C4D1, TCR diversity had risen significantly in CD4+ cells (but not CD8+ cells).

Notes on this clone: Its antigen is undetermined.

This table comes from immunoSEQ multiplex PCR, and its TCRdb copy is limited to in-frame clones, with some not included. The sample shows roughly 15,000 clones, about 82% of them seen only once. Time point meaning: cycle 4 day 1 (C4D1), after less than seven weeks of nivolumab. Every patient relapsed after autologous stem cell transplantation, and brentuximab vedotin exposure varied. When best responses were assessed, they were complete response, partial response or progressive disease. V lost 4 bases and J lost 0, with 13 bases in between. The CDR3 runs to 16 residues. Germline V CDR1 and CDR2: SEHNR, FQNEAQ (reference sequence).

The genes are TRBV7-9 and TRBJ2-1; D is tentatively TRBD1 or TRBD2 (5 bases each). This receptor was obtained from a human donor with classical Hodgkin lymphoma. This sample comprised peripheral blood mononuclear cells (PBMCs), obtained before the fourth cycle of nivolumab. In nucleotides, the CDR3 is TGTGCCAGCAGCTCACGGGACGTCTACTCCTACAATGAGCAGTTCTTC. Translated: CASSSRDVYSYNEQFF.